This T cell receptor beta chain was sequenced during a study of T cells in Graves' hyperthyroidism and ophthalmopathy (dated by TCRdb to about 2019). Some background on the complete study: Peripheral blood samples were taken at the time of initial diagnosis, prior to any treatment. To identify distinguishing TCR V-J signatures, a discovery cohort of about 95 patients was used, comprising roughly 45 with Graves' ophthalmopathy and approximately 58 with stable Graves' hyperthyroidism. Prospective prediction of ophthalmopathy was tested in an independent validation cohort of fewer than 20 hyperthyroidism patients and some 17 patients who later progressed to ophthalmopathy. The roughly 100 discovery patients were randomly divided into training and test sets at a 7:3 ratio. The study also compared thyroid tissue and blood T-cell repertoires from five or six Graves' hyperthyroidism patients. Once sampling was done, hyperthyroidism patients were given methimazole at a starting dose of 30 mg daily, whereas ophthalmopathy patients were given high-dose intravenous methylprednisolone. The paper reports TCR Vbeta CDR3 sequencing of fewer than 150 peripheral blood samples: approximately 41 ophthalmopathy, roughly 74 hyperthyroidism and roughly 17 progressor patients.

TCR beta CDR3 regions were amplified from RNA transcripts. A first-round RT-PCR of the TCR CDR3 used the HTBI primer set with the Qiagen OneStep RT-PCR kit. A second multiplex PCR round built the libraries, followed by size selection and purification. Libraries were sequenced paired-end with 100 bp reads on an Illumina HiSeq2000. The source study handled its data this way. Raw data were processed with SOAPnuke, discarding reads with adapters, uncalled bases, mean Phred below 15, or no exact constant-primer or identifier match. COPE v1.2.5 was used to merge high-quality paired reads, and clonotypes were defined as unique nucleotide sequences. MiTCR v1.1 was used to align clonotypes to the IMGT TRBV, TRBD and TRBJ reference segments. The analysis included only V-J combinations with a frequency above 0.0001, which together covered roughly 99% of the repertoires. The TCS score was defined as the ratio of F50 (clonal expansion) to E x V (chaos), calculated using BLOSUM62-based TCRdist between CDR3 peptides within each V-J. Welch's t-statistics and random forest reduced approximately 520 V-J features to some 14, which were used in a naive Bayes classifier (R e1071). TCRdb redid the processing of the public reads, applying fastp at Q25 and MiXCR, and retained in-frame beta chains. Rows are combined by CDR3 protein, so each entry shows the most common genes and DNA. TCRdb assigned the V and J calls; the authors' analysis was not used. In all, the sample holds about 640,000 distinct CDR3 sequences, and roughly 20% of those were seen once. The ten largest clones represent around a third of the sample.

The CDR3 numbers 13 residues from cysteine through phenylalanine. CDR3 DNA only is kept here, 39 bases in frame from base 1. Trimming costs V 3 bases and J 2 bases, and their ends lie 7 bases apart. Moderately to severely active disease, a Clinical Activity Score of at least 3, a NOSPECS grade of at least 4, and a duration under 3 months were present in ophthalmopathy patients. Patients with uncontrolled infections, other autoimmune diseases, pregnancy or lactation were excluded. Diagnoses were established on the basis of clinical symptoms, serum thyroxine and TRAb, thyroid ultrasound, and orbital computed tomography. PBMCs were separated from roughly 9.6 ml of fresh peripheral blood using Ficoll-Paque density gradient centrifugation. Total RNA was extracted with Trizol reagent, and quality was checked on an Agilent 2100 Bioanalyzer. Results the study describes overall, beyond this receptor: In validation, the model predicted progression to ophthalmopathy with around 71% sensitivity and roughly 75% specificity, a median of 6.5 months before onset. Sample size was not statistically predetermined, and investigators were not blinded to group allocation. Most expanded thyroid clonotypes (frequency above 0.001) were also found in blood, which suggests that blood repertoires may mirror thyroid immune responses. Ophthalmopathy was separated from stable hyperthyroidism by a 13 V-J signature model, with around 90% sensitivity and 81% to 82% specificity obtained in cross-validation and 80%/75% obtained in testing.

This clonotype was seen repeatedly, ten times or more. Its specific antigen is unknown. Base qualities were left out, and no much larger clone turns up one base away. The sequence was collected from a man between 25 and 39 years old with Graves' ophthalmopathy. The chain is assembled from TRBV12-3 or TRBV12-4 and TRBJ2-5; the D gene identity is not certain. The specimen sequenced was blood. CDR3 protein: CASSLRSQETQYF. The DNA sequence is TGTGCCAGCAGTTTGCGGAGTCAAGAGACCCAGTACTTC.